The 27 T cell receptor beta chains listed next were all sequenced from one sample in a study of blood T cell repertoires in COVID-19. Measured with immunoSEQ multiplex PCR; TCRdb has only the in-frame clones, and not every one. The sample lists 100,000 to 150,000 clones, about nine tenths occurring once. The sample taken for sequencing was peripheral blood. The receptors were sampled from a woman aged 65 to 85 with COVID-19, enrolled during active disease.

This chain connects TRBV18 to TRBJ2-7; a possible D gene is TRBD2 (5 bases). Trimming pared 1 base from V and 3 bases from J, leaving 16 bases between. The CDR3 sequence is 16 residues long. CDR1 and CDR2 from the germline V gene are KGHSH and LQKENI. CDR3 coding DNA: TGTGCCAGCTCACCACGGCAGGTCAACGGAGGCTACGAGCAGTACTTC. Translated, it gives CASSPRQVNGGYEQYF.

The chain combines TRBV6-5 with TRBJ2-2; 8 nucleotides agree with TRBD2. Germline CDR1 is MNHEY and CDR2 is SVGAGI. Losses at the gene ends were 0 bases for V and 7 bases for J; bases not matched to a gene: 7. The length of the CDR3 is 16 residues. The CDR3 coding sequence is TGTGCCAGCAGTTACTCGATTACTAGCGGCTTCGGGGAGCTGTTTTTT. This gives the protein CASSYSITSGFGELFF.

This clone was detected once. DNA of the CDR3: TGTGCCAGCAGCCTCACCGGGGGCACCATATATTTT. Its protein product is CASSLTGGTIYF. The chain couples TRBV11-3 to TRBJ1-3; TRBD1 is a possible D gene (5 bases). V was clipped by 5 bases and J by 9 bases, with 11 bases between them. Germline V lookup: CDR1 SGHNT, CDR2 YENEEA. The CDR3 length is 12 residues.

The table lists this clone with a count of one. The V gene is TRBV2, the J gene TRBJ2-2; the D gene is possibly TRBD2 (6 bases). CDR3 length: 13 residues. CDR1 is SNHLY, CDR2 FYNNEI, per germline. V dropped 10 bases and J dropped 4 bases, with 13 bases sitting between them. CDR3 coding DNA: TGTGCCATCAAGGACTACCCCACCGGGGAGCTGTTTTTT. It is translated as CAIKDYPTGELFF.

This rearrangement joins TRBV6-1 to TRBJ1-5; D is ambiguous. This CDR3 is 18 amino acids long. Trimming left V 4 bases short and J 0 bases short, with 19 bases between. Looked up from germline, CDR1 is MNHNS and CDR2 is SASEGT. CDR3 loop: CASSGEDKPLHSNQPQHF. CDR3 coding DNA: TGTGCCAGCAGTGGGGAGGATAAACCTTTACATAGCAATCAGCCCCAGCATTTT.

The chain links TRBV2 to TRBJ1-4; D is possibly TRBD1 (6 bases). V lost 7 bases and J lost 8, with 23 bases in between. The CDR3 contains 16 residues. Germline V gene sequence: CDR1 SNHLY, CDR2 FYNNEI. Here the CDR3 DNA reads TGTGCCAGCACCGAACGGGGCAGGGGAAGGGGGGAAAAACTGTTTTTT. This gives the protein CASTERGRGRGEKLFF. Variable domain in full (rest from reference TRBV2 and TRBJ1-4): EPEVTQTPSHQVTQMGQEVILRCVPISNHLYFYWYRQILGQKVEFLVSFYNNEISEKSEIFDDQFSVERPDGSNFTLKIRSTKLEDSAMYFCASTERGRGRGEKLFFGSGTQLSVL.

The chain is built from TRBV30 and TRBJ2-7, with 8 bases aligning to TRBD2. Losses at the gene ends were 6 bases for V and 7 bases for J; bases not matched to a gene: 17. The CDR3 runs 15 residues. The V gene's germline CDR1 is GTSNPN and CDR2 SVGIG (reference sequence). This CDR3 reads CACQAGAGGLTEQYF. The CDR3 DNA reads TGTGCCTGCCAAGCTGGGGCGGGGGGCCTTACAGAGCAGTACTTC. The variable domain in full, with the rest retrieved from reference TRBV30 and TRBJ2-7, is SQTIHQWPATLVQPVGSPLSLECTVEGTSNPNLYWYRQAAGRGLQLLFYSVGIGQISSEVPQNLSASRPQDRQFILSSKKLLLSDSGFYLCACQAGAGGLTEQYFGPGTRLTVT.

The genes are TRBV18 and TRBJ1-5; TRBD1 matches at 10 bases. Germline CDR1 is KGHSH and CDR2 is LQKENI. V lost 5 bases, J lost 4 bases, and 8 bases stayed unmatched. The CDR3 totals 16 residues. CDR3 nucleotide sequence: TGTGCCAGCTCAACACTCGGGACAGGGGCTAATCAGCCCCAGCATTTT. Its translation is CASSTLGTGANQPQHF.

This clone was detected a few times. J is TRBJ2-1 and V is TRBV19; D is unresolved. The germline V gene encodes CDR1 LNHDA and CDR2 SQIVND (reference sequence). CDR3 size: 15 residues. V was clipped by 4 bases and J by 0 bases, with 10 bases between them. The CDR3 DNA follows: TGTGCCAGTAGTAGCACTGCGAGCTCCTACAATGAGCAGTTCTTC. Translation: CASSSTASSYNEQFF.

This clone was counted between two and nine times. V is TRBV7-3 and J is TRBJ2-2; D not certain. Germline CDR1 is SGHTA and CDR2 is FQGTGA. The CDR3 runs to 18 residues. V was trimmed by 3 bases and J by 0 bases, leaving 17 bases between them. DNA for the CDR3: TGTGCCAGCAGCTTGCAGGCTCAGGCATTCGCGAACACCGGGGAGCTGTTTTTT. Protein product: CASSLQAQAFANTGELFF.

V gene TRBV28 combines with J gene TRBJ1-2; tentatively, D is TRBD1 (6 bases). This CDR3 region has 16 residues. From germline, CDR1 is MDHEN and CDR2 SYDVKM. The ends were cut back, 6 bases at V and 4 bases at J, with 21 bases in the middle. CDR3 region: CASRPARGARGYGYTF. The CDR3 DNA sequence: TGTGCCAGCAGACCCGCCCGGGGGGCGCGCGGCTATGGCTACACCTTC.

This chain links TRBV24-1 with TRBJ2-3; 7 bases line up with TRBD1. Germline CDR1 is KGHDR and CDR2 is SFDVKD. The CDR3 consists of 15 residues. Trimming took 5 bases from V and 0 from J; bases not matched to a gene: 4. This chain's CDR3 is CATSGNRGSTDTQYF. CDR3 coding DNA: TGTGCCACCAGTGGGAACAGGGGAAGCACAGATACGCAGTATTTT.

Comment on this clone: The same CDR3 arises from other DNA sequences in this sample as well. The CDR3 reads CASSQGQNNSPLHF. For the CDR3, the DNA is TGTGCCAGCAGCCAGGGACAAAATAATTCACCCCTCCACTTT. This chain joins TRBV3-1 (or the pseudogene TRBV3-2) and TRBJ1-6, with D possibly matching TRBD1 (6 bases). Germline lookup yields CDR1 LGHDT and CDR2 YNNKEL (reference sequence). The ends were cut back, 3 bases at V and 5 bases at J, with 8 bases in the middle. The length of the CDR3 is 14 residues.

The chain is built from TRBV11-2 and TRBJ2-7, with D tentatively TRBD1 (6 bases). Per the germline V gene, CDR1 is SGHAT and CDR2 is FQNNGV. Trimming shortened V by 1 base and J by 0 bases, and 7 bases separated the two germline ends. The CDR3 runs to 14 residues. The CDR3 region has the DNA TGTGCCAGCAGCTTAGTGGGGGCCTCCTACGAGCAGTACTTC. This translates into CASSLVGASYEQYF.

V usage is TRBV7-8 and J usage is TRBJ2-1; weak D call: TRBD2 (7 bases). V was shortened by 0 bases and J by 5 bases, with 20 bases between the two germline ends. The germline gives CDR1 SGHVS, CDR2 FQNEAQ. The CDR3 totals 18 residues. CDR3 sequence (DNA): TGTGCCAGCAGCTTAGCGGGTGGTTGGGGCGGGGGCGACAATGAGCAGTTCTTC. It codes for CASSLAGGWGGGDNEQFF.

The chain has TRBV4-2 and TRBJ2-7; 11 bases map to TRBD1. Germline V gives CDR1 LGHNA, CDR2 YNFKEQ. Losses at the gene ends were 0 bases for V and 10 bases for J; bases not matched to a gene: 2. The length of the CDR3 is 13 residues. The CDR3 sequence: CASSQDGTGGQYF. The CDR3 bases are TGTGCCAGCAGCCAAGATGGGACAGGGGGACAGTACTTC.

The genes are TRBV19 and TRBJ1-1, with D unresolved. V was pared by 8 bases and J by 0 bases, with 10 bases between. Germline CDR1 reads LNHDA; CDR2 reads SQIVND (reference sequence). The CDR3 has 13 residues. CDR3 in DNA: TGTGCCAGTGGCGGAGGGATGAACACTGAAGCTTTCTTT. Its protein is CASGGGMNTEAFF.

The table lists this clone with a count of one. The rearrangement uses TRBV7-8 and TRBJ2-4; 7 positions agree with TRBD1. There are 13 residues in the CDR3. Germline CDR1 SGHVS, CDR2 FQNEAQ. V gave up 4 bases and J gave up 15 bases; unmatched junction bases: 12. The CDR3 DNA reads TGTGCCAGCAGCTCCTCCCGGGACAGTGCACCGTACTTC. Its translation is CASSSSRDSAPYF.

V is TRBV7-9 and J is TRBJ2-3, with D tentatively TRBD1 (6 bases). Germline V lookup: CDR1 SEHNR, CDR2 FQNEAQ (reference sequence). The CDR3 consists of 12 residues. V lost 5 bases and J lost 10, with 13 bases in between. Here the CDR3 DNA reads TGTGCCAGCAGCGCGGACAGTCCCCCGCAGTATTTT. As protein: CASSADSPPQYF.

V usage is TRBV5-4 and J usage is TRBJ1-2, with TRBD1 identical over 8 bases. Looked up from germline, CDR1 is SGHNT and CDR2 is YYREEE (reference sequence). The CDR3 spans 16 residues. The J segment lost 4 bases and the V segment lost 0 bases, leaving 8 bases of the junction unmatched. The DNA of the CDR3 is TGTGCCAGCAGCTTGGTAGGACAGGGTTCCCTCTATGGCTACACCTTC. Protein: CASSLVGQGSLYGYTF.

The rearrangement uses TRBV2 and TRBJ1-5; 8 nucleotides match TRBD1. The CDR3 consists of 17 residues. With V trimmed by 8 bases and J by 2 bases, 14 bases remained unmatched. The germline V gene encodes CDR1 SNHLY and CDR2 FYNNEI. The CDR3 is CASSGDRTPRGNQPQHF. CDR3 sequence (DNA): TGTGCCAGCTCAGGGGACAGGACCCCTAGGGGCAATCAGCCCCAGCATTTT.

CDR3 sequence: CASSAGGAGEKLFF. CDR3 coding DNA: TGTGCCAGCAGTGCGGGGGGCGCGGGTGAAAAACTGTTTTTT. The J gene is TRBJ1-4, the V gene TRBV2; a weak D match, TRBD1 (6 bases). Germline CDR1 reads SNHLY; CDR2 reads FYNNEI. V was clipped by 4 bases and J by 7 bases, with 13 bases between them. The CDR3 runs to 14 residues. Combining the CDR3 with reference TRBV2 and TRBJ1-4 gives the whole variable domain EPEVTQTPSHQVTQMGQEVILRCVPISNHLYFYWYRQILGQKVEFLVSFYNNEISEKSEIFDDQFSVERPDGSNFTLKIRSTKLEDSAMYFCASSAGGAGEKLFFGSGTQLSVL.

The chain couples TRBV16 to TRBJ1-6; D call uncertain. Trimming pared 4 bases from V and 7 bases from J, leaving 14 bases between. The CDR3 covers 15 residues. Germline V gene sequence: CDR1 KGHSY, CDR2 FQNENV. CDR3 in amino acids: CASSPPARGNSPLHF. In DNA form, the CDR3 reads TGTGCCAGCAGCCCACCGGCACGGGGAAATTCACCCCTCCACTTT.

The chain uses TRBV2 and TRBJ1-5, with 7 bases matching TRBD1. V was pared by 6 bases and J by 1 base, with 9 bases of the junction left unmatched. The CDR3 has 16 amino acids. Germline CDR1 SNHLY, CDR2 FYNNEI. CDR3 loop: CASRVDRVGSNQPQHF. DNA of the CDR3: TGTGCCAGCAGGGTCGACAGGGTGGGGAGCAATCAGCCCCAGCATTTT.

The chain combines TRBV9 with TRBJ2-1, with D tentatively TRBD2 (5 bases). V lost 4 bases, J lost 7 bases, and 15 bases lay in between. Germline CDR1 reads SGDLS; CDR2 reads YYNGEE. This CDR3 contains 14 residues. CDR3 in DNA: TGTGCCAGCAGCCCCGCCGGACTCCTGAATGAGCAGTTCTTC. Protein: CASSPAGLLNEQFF.

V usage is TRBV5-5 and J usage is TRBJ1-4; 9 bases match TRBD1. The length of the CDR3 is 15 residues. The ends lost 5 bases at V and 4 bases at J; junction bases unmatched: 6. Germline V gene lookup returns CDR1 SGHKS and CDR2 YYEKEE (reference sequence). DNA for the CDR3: TGTGCCAGCAGACCACAGGGGGCGATTAATGAAAAACTGTTTTTT. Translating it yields CASRPQGAINEKLFF.

CDR3 nucleotides: TGCGCCAGCAGCTTCGGACAGGGGCATGAAAAACTGTTTTTT. Translated, it gives CASSFGQGHEKLFF. The genes are TRBV5-1 and TRBJ1-4; 9 bases agree with TRBD1. Germline V CDR1 and CDR2: SGHRS, YFSETQ. The junction had 2 bases not matched to a gene; V was cut back by 2 bases and J by 6 bases. This CDR3 is 14 amino acids long. Combining the CDR3 with reference TRBV5-1 and TRBJ1-4 gives the whole variable domain KAGVTQTPRYLIKTRGQQVTLSCSPISGHRSVSWYQQTPGQGLQFLFEYFSETQRNKGNFPGRFSGRQFSNSRSEMNVSTLELGDSALYLCASSFGQGHEKLFFGSGTQLSVL.